A single sample is the source of the 18 T cell receptor beta chains below, sequenced in a study of breast tumors, draining lymph nodes, adjacent tissues listed by TCRdb under 2016. Library construction relied on multiplex PCR. Data came from an Illumina HiSeq 2000. The public reads were run again by TCRdb, first through fastp at Q25 and then through MiXCR, and only productive beta chains were kept. Every CDR3 protein is listed once, alongside the most common genes and DNA of its rows. The sample table shows 130,000 or so distinct CDR3 sequences, and roughly 33% are seen once. The top ten hold less than 2.5% of the sample. The axillary draining lymph nodes of breast cancer patients were the source of the lymph node samples. Sequencing input: axillary lymph node tissue. Receptors originate from a female donor with breast cancer. Some clones in this sample may be carry-over from other donors' samples.

This clonotype was counted many times. This rearrangement joins TRBV19 to TRBJ2-2; D remains ambiguous. V was trimmed by 5 bases and J by 4 bases, leaving 11 bases between them. The CDR3 runs to 14 residues. Germline loops: CDR1 LNHDA, CDR2 SQIVND (reference sequence). This chain's CDR3 is CASSVSRVTGELFF. The CDR3 bases are TGTGCCAGTAGTGTTTCGCGAGTCACCGGGGAGCTGTTTTTT.

V and J are TRBV11-2 and TRBJ2-2; D is possibly TRBD2 (6 bases). The CDR3 runs to 18 residues. Trimming stripped 2 bases from V and 2 bases from J, with 18 bases between. The V gene's germline CDR1 is SGHAT and CDR2 FQNNGV. CDR3 sequence: CASSLTSGVSGNTGELFF. DNA for the CDR3: TGTGCCAGCAGCTTAACGTCGGGGGTTTCTGGAAACACCGGGGAGCTGTTTTTT.

This sequence joins TRBV2 and TRBJ1-5, with 10 bases matching TRBD1. This CDR3 has 12 amino acids. The junction had 0 bases not matched to a gene; V was cut back by 8 bases and J by 5 bases. Germline-derived CDR1 and CDR2 are SNHLY and FYNNEI. In DNA form, the CDR3 reads TGTGCCAGCGGGACAGGGGATCAGCCCCAGCATTTT. It encodes CASGTGDQPQHF.

In its sample, this clonotype was seen many times. This chain joins TRBV3-1 and TRBJ1-2; weak D call: TRBD1 (6 bases). CDR1 is LGHDT and CDR2 is YNNKEL in the germline V gene (reference sequence). This CDR3 comprises 13 residues. Trimming shortened V by 4 bases and J by 7 bases, and 13 bases separated the two germline ends. The CDR3 DNA is TGTGCCAGCAGCCCGTCGGGGGCGGTTGGCTACACCTTC. Its protein product is CASSPSGAVGYTF. Full variable domain (remainder filled in from reference TRBV3-1 and TRBJ1-2): DTAVSQTPKYLVTQMGNDKSIKCEQNLGHDTMYWYKQDSKKFLKIMFSYNNKELIINETVPNRFSPKSPDKAHLNLHINSLELGDSAVYFCASSPSGAVGYTFGSGTRLTVV.

The chain recombines TRBV9 with TRBJ2-2; D is possibly TRBD1 or TRBD2 (5 bases each). V was trimmed by 5 bases and J by 13 bases, leaving 24 bases between them. The CDR3 length is 15 residues. Germline CDR1 and CDR2: SGDLS and YYNGEE. The CDR3 here is CASSRSRDGLGPLFF. In nucleotides, the CDR3 is TGTGCCAGCAGTCGAAGCCGGGACGGCTTAGGACCGCTGTTTTTT.

As for this clonotype: The CDR3 does not close with the conserved phenylalanine or tryptophan, likely indicating a read error. It is unclear where the CDR3 begins or ends on the DNA, so no DNA is shown, and the CDR3 is as TCRdb lists it. The chain couples TRBV16 to TRBJ2-7; TRBD1, as called in the table, went unchecked against the DNA. Germline values: CDR1 KGHSY, CDR2 FQNENV. The CDR3 spans 16 residues, counting both ends. CDR3: CASSQARTGGGEQYFG.

This clonotype appeared many times. The J gene is TRBJ2-2, the V gene TRBV11-2; D is undetermined. CDR3 length: 15 amino acids. Between the trimmed V and J ends, which lost 5 bases and 2 bases, there was a span of 12 bases. Germline-derived CDR1 and CDR2 are SGHAT and FQNNGV. The CDR3 DNA reads TGTGCCAGCAGCCCCCTCATCGGTAACACCGGGGAGCTGTTTTTT. Its translation is CASSPLIGNTGELFF.

This CDR3 is CSALTGGHYGYTF. CDR3 coding DNA: TGCAGTGCCTTAACAGGGGGCCACTATGGCTACACCTTC. The genes are TRBV20-1 and TRBJ1-2; TRBD1 agrees at 9 bases. Losses at the gene ends were 6 bases for V and 3 bases for J; bases not matched to a gene: 5. The germline gives CDR1 DFQATT, CDR2 SNEGSKA (reference sequence). The CDR3 is 13 residues long.

The chain is built from TRBV24-1 and TRBJ2-3, with D perhaps TRBD2 (6 bases). CDR1 and CDR2 from the germline V gene are KGHDR and SFDVKD. The length of the CDR3 is 14 residues. Trimming shortened V by 6 bases and J by 11 bases, and 20 bases separated the two germline ends. CDR3 nucleotide sequence: TGTGCCACCAGTCACCCTAGCAGGCGACTAGAGCAGTATTTT. It specifies CATSHPSRRLEQYF.

This clonotype has only a few counts. The conserved final phenylalanine or tryptophan is absent from the CDR3, which likely points to a read error. The chain joins TRBV19 to TRBJ2-1; 7 nucleotides agree with TRBD2. The trim removed 6 bases at V and 2 bases at J, leaving 10 bases unmatched. The germline gives CDR1 LNHDA, CDR2 SQIVND (reference sequence). The CDR3 covers 16 residues. CDR3 residues: CASRASMGGAYNEQFS. CDR3 coding DNA: TGTGCCAGTAGGGCCTCGATGGGGGGGGCCTACAATGAGCAGTTCTCC.

This clonotype was counted only a few times. This chain uses TRBV6-4 with TRBJ1-1; TRBD1 agrees at 10 bases. The CDR3 is 15 residues long. Germline V CDR1 and CDR2: MRHNA, SNTAGT. V lost 5 bases and J lost 1; bases outside the gene matches: 4. The CDR3 DNA is TGTGCCAGCAGTCGGACAGGGGGAGGGAACACTGAAGCTTTCTTT. This sequence encodes CASSRTGGGNTEAFF.

This clonotype was found a few times. A clone one base away is much larger, so this may be a read error. The gene calls are TRBV6-5 and TRBJ2-7; D remains ambiguous. The CDR3 is 12 residues long. Germline-derived CDR1 and CDR2 are MNHEY and SVGAGI. V was cut by 6 bases and J by 9 bases, with 15 bases left in between. CDR3 bases: TGTGCCAGCAGCCGGCGAGTGGGCGGGCAGTACTTC. Amino acids: CASSRRVGGQYF.

The chain links TRBV5-1 to TRBJ2-3, with 9 bases identical to TRBD2. The J call may be incorrect, as the DNA end agrees better with TRBJ2-5. Per the germline V gene, CDR1 is SGHRS and CDR2 is YFSETQ. This CDR3 is 16 amino acids long. CDR3 amino acids: CASSLDPAGGGETQYF. The CDR3 DNA reads as TGCGCCAGCAGCTTGGATCCAGCGGGGGGCGGAGAGACCCAGTACTTC.

Points on this clonotype: Here the CDR3 omits its conserved ending phenylalanine or tryptophan, so a read error is the likely source. The DNA is left out, because the CDR3 cannot be placed on it with certainty; the CDR3 is given as TCRdb lists it. The rearrangement uses TRBV20-1 and TRBJ2-6; the table assigns TRBD1, which was not confirmed against the DNA. In germline, CDR1 is DFQATT, CDR2 SNEGSKA (reference sequence). The CDR3 is 9 residues long, ends included. The CDR3 sequence: CSARAGQSL.

This clonotype was recorded at least ten times. CDR3 amino acids: CASSGRRDSRSEQYF. For the CDR3, the DNA is TGTGCCAGCAGCGGACGCCGGGACAGTCGGTCCGAGCAGTACTTC. The chain is built from TRBV13 and TRBJ2-7; 7 nucleotides agree with TRBD1. Germline CDR1 is PRHDT and CDR2 is FYEKMQ (reference sequence). The CDR3 is 15 residues long. Germline trimming cut 5 bases from V and 6 bases from J; bases unmatched to any gene: 13.

The chain has TRBV5-5 and TRBJ1-1, with unresolved D. CDR3 length: 13 amino acids. The germline CDR1 and CDR2 sequences are SGHKS and YYEKEE (reference sequence). V lost 1 base to trimming and J lost 4 bases, with 8 bases between them. The CDR3 sequence is CASSLNRGTEAFF. Written as DNA, the CDR3 is TGTGCCAGCAGCTTGAACCGGGGCACTGAAGCTTTCTTT.

The chain links TRBV7-6 to TRBJ2-5; D might be TRBD1 (6 bases). V was clipped by 4 bases and J by 9 bases, with 18 bases between them. The CDR3 consists of 14 residues. Germline-derived CDR1 and CDR2 are SGHVS and FNYEAQ. The CDR3 coding sequence is TGTGCCAGCAGCTCAGGGGACCTCATAAAGGCCCAGTACTTC. Translated, it gives CASSSGDLIKAQYF.

This clonotype was detected a few times. This may be a read error: a much more frequent sequence differs by one nucleotide. Here the CDR3 omits its conserved ending phenylalanine or tryptophan, so a read error is the likely source. The chain uses TRBV14 and TRBJ2-5; 7 bases fit TRBD1. Germline values: CDR1 SGHDN, CDR2 FVKESK. With 2 bases clipped from V and 5 bases from J, the junction kept 2 bases outside the gene matches. The CDR3 has 13 amino acids. This CDR3 is CASSQTGVETQYS. CDR3 sequence (DNA): TGTGCCAGCAGCCAAACAGGGGTTGAGACCCAGTACTCC.